This T cell receptor (beta chain) was identified in a study of shared T cell receptors in the human thymus. The assay was immunoSEQ multiplex PCR, and TCRdb's table has in-frame clones only and misses some. This sample has around 730,000 clones; 80% to 90% occur once, and the top ten carry approximately 0.01%. In this sample, this clone turned up a few times. This sample was shared with a second study, whose subject was human thymus T cells. Per that study: Finnish infants who were healthy and having corrective surgery for congenital heart defects made up the donors. The study used thymus tissue resected during corrective heart surgery. Within thymic and blood repertoires, V and J gene usage appeared to be biased. Related reports documented highly overlapping thymic repertoires among unrelated individuals.

This sequence was found in a girl under three years old with a congenital heart defect. Sequencing input: thymocytes.

The CDR3 DNA is TGTGCCAGCAGCTGTGACGGGACTAGCGGGGATAGCTCCTACGAGCAGTACTTC. Its protein is CASSCDGTSGDSSYEQYF. The chain is built from TRBV7-2 and TRBJ2-7; TRBD2 aligns across 13 bases. CDR1 SGHTA and CDR2 FQGNSA come from the germline V gene. Germline trimming cut 4 bases from V and 0 bases from J; bases unmatched to any gene: 9. This CDR3 has 18 amino acids.